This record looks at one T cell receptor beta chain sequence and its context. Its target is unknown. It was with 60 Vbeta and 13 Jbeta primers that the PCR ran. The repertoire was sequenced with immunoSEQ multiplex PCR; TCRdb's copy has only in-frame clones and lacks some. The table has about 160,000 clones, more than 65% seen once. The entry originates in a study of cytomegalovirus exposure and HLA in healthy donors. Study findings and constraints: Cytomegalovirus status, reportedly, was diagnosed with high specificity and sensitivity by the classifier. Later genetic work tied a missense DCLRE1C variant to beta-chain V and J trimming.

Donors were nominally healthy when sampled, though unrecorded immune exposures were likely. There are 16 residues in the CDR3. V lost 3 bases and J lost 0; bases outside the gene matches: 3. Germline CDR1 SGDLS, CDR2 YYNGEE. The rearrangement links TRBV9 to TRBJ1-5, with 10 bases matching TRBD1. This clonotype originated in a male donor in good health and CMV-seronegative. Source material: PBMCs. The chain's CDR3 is CASSGGTGDSNQPQHF. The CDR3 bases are TGTGCCAGCAGCGGTGGGACAGGGGATAGCAATCAGCCCCAGCATTTT.